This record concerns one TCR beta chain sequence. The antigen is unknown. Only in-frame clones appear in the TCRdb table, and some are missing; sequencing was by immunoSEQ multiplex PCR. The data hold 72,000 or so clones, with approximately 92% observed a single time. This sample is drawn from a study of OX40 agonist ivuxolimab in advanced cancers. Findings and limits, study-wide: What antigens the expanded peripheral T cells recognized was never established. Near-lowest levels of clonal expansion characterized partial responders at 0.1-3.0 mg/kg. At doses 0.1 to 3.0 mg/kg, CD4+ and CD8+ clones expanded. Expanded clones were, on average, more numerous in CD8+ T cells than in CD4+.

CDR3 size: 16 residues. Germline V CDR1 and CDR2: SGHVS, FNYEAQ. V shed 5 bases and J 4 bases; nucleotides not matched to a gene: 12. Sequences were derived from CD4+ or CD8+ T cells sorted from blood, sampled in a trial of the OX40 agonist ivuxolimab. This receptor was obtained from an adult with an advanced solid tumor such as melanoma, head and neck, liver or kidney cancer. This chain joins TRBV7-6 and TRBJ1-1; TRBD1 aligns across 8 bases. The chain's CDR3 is CASSPTGGSSTTEAFF. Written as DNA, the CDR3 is TGTGCCAGCAGCCCCACAGGGGGGTCATCGACCACTGAAGCTTTCTTT.